One T cell receptor beta chain is described in this entry. Per the germline V gene, CDR1 is MDHEN and CDR2 is SYDVKM. V lost 7 bases, J lost 8 bases, and 14 bases lay in between. There are 12 residues in the CDR3. The sample is drawn from a study of shared clonotypes between healthy human individuals. An assay was performed, and its level was deep. TCRdb keeps only in-frame clones here, not all; method: immunoSEQ multiplex PCR. The repertoire holds some 790,000 clones, with roughly 72% as singletons. The clonotype comes from a woman aged 25 to 45 in good health. The sample comprised memory CD4+ T cells sorted from blood. The subset here: CD45RA-negative fraction. The chain joins TRBV28 to TRBJ1-2; D is undetermined. This CDR3 is CASTPDFRGYTF. As DNA, the CDR3 is TGTGCCAGCACCCCGGACTTCCGCGGCTACACCTTC.